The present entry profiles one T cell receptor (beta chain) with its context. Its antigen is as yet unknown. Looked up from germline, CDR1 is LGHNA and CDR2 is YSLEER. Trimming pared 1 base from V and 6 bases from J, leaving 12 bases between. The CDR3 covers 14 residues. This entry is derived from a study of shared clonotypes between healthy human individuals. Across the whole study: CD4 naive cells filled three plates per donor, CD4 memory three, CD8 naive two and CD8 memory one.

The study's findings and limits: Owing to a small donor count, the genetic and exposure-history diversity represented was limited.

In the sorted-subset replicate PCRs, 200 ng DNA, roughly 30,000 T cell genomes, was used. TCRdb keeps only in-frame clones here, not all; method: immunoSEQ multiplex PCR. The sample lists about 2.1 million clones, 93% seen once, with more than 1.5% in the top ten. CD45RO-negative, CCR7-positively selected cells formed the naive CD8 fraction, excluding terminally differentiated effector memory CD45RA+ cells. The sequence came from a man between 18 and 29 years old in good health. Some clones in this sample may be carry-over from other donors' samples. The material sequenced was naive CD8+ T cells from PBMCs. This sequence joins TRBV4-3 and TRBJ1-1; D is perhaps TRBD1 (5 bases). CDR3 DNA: TGCGCCAGCAGCCAAGTGCAGGGTTCCGCTGAAGCTTTCTTT. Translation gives CASSQVQGSAEAFF.